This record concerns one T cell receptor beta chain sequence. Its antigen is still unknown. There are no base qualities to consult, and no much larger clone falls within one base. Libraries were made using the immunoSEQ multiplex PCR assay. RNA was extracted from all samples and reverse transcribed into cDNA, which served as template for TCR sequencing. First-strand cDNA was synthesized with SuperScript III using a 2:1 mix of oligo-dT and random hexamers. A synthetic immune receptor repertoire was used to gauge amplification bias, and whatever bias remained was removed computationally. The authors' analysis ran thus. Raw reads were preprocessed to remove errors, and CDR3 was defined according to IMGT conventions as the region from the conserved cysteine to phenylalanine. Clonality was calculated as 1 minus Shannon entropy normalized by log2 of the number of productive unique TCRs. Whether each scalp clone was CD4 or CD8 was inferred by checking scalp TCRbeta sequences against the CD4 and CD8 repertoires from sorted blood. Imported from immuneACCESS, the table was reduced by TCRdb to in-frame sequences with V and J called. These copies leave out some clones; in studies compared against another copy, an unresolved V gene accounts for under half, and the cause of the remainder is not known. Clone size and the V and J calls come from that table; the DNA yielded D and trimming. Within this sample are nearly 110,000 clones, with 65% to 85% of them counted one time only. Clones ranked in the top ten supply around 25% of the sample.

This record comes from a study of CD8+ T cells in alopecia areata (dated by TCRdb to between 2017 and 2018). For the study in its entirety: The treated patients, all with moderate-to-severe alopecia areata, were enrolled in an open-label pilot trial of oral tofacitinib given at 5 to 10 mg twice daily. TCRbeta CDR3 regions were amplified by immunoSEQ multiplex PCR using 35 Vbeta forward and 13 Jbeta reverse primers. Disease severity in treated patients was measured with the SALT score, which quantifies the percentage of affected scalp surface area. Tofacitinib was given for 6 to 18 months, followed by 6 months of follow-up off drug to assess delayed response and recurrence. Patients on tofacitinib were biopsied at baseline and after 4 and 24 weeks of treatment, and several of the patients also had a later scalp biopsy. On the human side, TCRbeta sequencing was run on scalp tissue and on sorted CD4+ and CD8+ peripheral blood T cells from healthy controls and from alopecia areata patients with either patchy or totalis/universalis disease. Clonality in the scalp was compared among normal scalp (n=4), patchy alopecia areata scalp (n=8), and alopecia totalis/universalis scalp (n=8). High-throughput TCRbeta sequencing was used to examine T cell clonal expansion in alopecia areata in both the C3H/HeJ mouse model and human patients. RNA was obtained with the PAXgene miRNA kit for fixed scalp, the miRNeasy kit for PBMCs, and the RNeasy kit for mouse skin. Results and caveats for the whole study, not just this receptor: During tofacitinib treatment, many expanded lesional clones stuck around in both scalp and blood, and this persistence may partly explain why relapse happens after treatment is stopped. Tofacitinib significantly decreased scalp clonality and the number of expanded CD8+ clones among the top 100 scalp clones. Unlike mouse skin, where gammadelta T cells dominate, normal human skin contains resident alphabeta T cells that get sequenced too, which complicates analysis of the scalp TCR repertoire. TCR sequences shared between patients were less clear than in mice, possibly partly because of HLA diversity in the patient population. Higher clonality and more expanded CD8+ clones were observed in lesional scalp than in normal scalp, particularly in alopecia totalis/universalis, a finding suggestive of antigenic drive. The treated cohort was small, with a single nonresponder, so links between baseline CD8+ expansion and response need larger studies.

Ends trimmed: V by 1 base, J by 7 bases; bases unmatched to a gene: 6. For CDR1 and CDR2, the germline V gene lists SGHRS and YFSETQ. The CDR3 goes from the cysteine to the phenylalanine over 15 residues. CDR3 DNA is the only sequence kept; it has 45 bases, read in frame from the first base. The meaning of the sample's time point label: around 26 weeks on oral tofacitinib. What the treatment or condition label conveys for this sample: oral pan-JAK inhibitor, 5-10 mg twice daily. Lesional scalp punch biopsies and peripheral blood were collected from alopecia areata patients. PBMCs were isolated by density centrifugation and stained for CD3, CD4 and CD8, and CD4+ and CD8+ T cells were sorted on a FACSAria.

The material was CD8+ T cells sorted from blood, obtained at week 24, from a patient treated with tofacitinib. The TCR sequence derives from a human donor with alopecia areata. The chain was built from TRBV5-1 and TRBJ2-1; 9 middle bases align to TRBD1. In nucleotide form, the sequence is TGCGCCAGCAGCTTGAAACAGGGGGCGAAGAATGAGCAGTTCTTC. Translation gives CASSLKQGAKNEQFF.